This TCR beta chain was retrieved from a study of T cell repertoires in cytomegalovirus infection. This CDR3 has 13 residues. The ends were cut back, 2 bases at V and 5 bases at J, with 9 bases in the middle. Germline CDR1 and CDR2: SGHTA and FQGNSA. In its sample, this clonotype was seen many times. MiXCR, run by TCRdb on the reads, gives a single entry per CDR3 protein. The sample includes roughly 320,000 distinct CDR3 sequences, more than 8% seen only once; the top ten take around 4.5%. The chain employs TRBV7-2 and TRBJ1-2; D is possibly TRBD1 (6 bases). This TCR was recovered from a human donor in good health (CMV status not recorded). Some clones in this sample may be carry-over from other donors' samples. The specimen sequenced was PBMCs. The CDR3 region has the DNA TGTGCCAGCAGCTTACAGGGGTGGTATGGCTACACCTTC. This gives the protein CASSLQGWYGYTF.